The 14 T cell receptor beta chains below all came from one sample that was sequenced in a study of cytomegalovirus exposure and HLA in healthy donors. The PCR made use of 60 Vbeta and 13 Jbeta primers. Only in-frame clones appear in the TCRdb table, and some are missing; sequencing was by immunoSEQ multiplex PCR. The sample has 210,000 or so clones; under 80% are singletons. The sample was PBMCs. The receptors shown here come from a girl aged 2 to 9 in good health and CMV-seronegative.

V gene TRBV15 combines with J gene TRBJ1-3; 8 bases agree with TRBD1. CDR1 LNHNV and CDR2 YYDKDF come from the germline V gene (reference sequence). CDR3 length equals 16 residues. The V segment lost 0 bases and the J segment 7 bases; nucleotides outside the gene matches: 8. CDR3: CATSRDLKNRGNTIYF. The CDR3 bases are TGTGCCACCAGCAGAGATCTGAAGAACAGGGGGAACACCATATATTTT.

The rearrangement joins TRBV7-9 to TRBJ1-1; D remains unclear. This CDR3 comprises 17 residues. The V gene lost 4 bases and the J gene lost 0 bases, with 18 bases spanning the gap. CDR1 SEHNR and CDR2 FQNEAQ come from the germline V gene (reference sequence). The CDR3 DNA is TGTGCCAGCAGCTACAAAATCATACCTCACATGAACACTGAAGCTTTCTTT. It translates to CASSYKIIPHMNTEAFF. Together with reference TRBV7-9 and TRBJ1-1, the CDR3 gives the full variable domain: DTGVSQNPRHKITKRGQNVTFRCDPISEHNRLYWYRQTLGQGPEFLTYFQNEAQLEKSRLLSDRFSAERPKGSFSTLEIQRTEQGDSAMYLCASSYKIIPHMNTEAFFGQGTRLTVV.

The chain combines TRBV4-1 with TRBJ1-2, with 7 bases that match TRBD1. V shed 8 bases and J 5 bases; nucleotides not matched to a gene: 20. Germline V gene sequence: CDR1 MGHRA, CDR2 YSYEKL. The CDR3 spans 17 residues. In DNA, the CDR3 is TGCGCCAGCCTCCCGTCCCCCGGGGACAGCCTTCGATATGGCTACACCTTC. Encoded protein: CASLPSPGDSLRYGYTF.

This chain links TRBV5-4 with TRBJ2-7; D perhaps matches TRBD1 (5 bases). Germline V gene sequence: CDR1 SGHNT, CDR2 YYREEE (reference sequence). V lost 7 bases to trimming and J lost 4 bases, with 15 bases between them. The CDR3 is 13 amino acids. The CDR3 reads CASSQGTSYEQYF. CDR3 nucleotides: TGTGCCAGCTCGCAGGGTACAAGTTACGAGCAGTACTTC.

Only one count was recorded for this clone. The chain combines TRBV5-1 with TRBJ2-7; 10 nucleotides match TRBD2. The CDR3 is 14 amino acids. V lost 4 bases, J lost 6 bases, and 7 bases stayed unmatched. Germline values: CDR1 SGHRS, CDR2 YFSETQ. The CDR3 reads CASSPGLARGEQYF. The CDR3 bases are TGCGCCAGCAGCCCGGGACTAGCGAGGGGCGAGCAGTACTTC.

This chain connects TRBV6-9 to TRBJ1-4, with D uncertain. Trimming left V 4 bases short and J 2 bases short, with 5 bases between. Germline V gene sequence: CDR1 MNHGY, CDR2 SVAAGI. The CDR3 is 13 residues long. The CDR3 sequence is CASSFGTNEKLFF. Written as DNA, the CDR3 is TGTGCCAGCAGTTTCGGGACTAATGAAAAACTGTTTTTT.

This rearrangement joins TRBV5-1 to TRBJ1-1; D uncertain. CDR3 size: 13 residues. Trimming took off 2 bases at V and 1 base at J, with 6 bases between the two ends. Germline CDR1 and CDR2: SGHRS and YFSETQ. CDR3 amino acids: CASSFVENTEAFF. The CDR3 DNA reads TGCGCCAGCAGCTTTGTAGAGAACACTGAAGCTTTCTTT. The full variable domain, completed using reference TRBV5-1 and TRBJ1-1, is KAGVTQTPRYLIKTRGQQVTLSCSPISGHRSVSWYQQTPGQGLQFLFEYFSETQRNKGNFPGRFSGRQFSNSRSEMNVSTLELGDSALYLCASSFVENTEAFFGQGTRLTVV.

This clone was counted only a few times. The J gene is TRBJ2-3, the V gene TRBV5-1; 8 bases align to TRBD2. Germline CDR1 is SGHRS and CDR2 is YFSETQ. V trimming: 1 base; J trimming: 1 base; junction bases outside the gene matches: 2. The CDR3 totals 15 residues. CDR3 amino acids: CASSLSGRGTDTQYF. The CDR3 DNA reads as TGCGCCAGCAGCTTGAGCGGGAGAGGCACAGATACGCAGTATTTT.

The chain has TRBV19 and TRBJ2-3; 8 nucleotides match TRBD1. This CDR3 is 13 amino acids long. Germline V lookup: CDR1 LNHDA, CDR2 SQIVND (reference sequence). The V segment lost 6 bases and the J segment 6 bases; nucleotides outside the gene matches: 5. The CDR3 nucleotides read TGTGCCAGTAGGGACAGGGCAATTGATACGCAGTATTTT. Amino acid sequence: CASRDRAIDTQYF.

This clone was seen a few times. The chain combines TRBV7-8 with TRBJ2-5; D not resolved. The V end was cut by 10 bases, the J end by 5 bases, with 11 bases between. The germline CDR1 and CDR2 sequences are SGHVS and FQNEAQ. CDR3 length: 11 amino acids. This CDR3 reads CATAVGETQYF. CDR3 nucleotides: TGTGCCACCGCGGTTGGGGAGACCCAGTACTTC.

The chain is built from TRBV4-2 and TRBJ2-1; 12 positions agree with TRBD2. Germline CDR1 reads LGHNA; CDR2 reads YNFKEQ. The trim removed 4 bases at V and 9 bases at J, leaving 10 bases unmatched. The CDR3 contains 16 residues. CDR3 nucleotides: TGTGCCAGCAGCCGCACGGGGACTAGCGGGTGGGGTGAGCAGTTCTTC. Protein: CASSRTGTSGWGEQFF.

In its sample, this clone was seen a few times. This chain connects TRBV11-2 to TRBJ2-5, with 13 positions matching TRBD2. This CDR3 spans 17 amino acids. Looked up from germline, CDR1 is SGHAT and CDR2 is FQNNGV. V dropped 1 base and J dropped 3; count of bases not matched to a gene: 5. This CDR3 is CASSLGLAGGREETQYF. The CDR3 coding sequence is TGTGCCAGCAGCTTAGGACTAGCGGGGGGAAGGGAAGAGACCCAGTACTTC. Using reference TRBV11-2 and TRBJ2-5 for the parts outside the CDR3, the full variable domain is EAGVAQSPRYKIIEKRQSVAFWCNPISGHATLYWYQQILGQGPKLLIQFQNNGVVDDSQLPKDRFSAERLKGVDSTLKIQPAKLEDSAVYLCASSLGLAGGREETQYFGPGTRLLVL.

This sequence joins TRBV6-1 and TRBJ1-3; D is perhaps TRBD1 (5 bases). The germline V gene has CDR1 MNHNS and CDR2 SASEGT. Deletions cut 7 bases from V and 2 bases from J, with 12 bases between. This CDR3 is 14 amino acids long. The CDR3: CASIQGGTGNTIYF. Here the CDR3 DNA reads TGTGCCAGCATTCAGGGAGGCACTGGAAACACCATATATTTT.

This clone showed up just a few times. This sequence joins TRBV6-6 and TRBJ1-2; TRBD1 agrees at 8 bases. CDR1 and CDR2 from the germline V gene are MNHNY and SVGAGI (reference sequence). The CDR3 is made up of 15 amino acids. With 3 bases clipped from V and 12 bases from J, the junction kept 15 bases outside the gene matches. CDR3 sequence (DNA): TGTGCCAGCAGTTATCTCTACAGGGGGGGACAGGACCACACCTTC. It is translated as CASSYLYRGGQDHTF.